This entry is about one TCR beta chain. Between the trimmed V and J ends, which lost 1 base and 4 bases, there was a span of 16 bases. The germline V gene encodes CDR1 MGHRA and CDR2 YSYEKL. The CDR3 length is 16 residues. The data belong to a study of blood T cell repertoires in COVID-19. Study at large: COVID-19 samples collected from the United States, Italy and Spain covered acute and convalescent phases. PBMCs, B-cell-depleted T cells, or T cells provided the cDNA or gDNA that made up the material.

In the authors' methods: Amplification of reference gene primers provided the estimated nucleated cell counts. Sequenced by immunoSEQ multiplex PCR; TCRdb stores in-frame clones only, minus some. V and J calls plus clone size are reproduced from that table; the DNA served to infer D and trimming. This sample has approximately 500,000 clones, with about 88% found just once. Seattle researchers signed up patients amid active infection and tracked them longitudinally. The chain uses TRBV4-1 and TRBJ2-5; tentative D call: TRBD2 (7 bases). The TCR originated in a woman aged 45-59 years with COVID-19, enrolled during active disease. The sequencing sample was made of peripheral blood. The CDR3 DNA is TGCGCCAGCAGCCAAGTTCGGGGGGCAGGATTAGAGACCCAGTACTTC. Translation: CASSQVRGAGLETQYF.